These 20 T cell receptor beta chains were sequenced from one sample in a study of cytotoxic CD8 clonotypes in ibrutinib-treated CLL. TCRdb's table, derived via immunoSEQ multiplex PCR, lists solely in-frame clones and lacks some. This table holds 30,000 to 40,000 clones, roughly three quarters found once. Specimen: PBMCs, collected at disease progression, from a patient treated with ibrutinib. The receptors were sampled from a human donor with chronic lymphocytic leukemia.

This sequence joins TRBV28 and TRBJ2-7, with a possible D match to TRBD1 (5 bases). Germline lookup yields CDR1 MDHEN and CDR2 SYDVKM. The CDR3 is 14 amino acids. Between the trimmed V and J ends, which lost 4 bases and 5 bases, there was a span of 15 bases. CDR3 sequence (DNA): TGTGCCAGCAGTTACGGACACCCGGCCAACGAGCAGTACTTC. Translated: CASSYGHPANEQYF.

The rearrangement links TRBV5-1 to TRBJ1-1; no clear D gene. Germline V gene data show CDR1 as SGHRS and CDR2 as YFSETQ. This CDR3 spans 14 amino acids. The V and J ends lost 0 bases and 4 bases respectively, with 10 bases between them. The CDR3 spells CASSLDERRTEAFF. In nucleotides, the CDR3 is TGCGCCAGCAGCTTGGACGAGCGACGCACTGAAGCTTTCTTT.

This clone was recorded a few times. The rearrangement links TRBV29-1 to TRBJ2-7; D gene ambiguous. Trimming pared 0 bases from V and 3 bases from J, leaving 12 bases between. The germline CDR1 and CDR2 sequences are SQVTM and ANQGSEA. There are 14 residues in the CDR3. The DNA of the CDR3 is TGCAGCGTTGAAGAACCCGGTCGAGACTACGAGCAGTACTTC. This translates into CSVEEPGRDYEQYF.

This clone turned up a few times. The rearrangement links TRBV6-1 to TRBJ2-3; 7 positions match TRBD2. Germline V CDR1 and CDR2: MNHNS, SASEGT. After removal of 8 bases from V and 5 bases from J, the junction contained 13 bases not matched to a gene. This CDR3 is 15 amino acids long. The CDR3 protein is CASRPGEGAVDTQYF. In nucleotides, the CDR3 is TGTGCCAGCCGCCCGGGGGAGGGCGCGGTAGATACGCAGTATTTT.

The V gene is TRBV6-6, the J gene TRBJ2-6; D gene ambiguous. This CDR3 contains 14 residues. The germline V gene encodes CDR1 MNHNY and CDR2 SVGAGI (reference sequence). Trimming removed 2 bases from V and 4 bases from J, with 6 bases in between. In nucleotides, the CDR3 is TGTGCCAGCAGTTACGGAATGGGGGCCAACGTCCTGACTTTC. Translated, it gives CASSYGMGANVLTF.

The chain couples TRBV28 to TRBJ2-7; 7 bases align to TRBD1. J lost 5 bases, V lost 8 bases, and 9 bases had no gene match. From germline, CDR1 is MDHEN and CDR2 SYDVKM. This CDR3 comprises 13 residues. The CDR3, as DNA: TGTGCCAGCGTCGGACAGGACTTCCACGAGCAGTACTTC. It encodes CASVGQDFHEQYF.

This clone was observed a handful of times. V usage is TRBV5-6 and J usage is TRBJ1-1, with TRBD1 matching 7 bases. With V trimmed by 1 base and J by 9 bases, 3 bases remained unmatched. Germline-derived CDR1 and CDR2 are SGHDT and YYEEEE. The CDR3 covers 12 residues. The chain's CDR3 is CASSLLQGKAFF. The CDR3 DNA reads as TGTGCCAGCAGCTTGTTACAGGGGAAAGCTTTCTTT.

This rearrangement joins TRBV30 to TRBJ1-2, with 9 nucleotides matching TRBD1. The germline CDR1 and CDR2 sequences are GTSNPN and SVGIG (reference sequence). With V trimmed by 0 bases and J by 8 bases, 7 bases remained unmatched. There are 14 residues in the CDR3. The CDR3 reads CAWSVLDRGGGYTF. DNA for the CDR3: TGTGCCTGGAGTGTACTGGACAGGGGCGGAGGCTACACCTTC.

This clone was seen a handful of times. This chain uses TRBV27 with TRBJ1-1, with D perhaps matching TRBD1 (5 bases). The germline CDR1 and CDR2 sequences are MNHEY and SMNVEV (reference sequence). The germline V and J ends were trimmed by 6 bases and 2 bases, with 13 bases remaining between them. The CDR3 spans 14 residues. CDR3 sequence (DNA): TGTGCCAGCAGAGGGAACAGGTATAACACTGAAGCTTTCTTT. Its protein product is CASRGNRYNTEAFF.

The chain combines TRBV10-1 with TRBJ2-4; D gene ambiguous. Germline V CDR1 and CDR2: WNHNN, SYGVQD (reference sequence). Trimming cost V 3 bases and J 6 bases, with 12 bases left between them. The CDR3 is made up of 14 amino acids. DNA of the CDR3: TGCGCCAGCAGTGAAGAACCGACCCGAAACATTCAGTACTTC. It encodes CASSEEPTRNIQYF.

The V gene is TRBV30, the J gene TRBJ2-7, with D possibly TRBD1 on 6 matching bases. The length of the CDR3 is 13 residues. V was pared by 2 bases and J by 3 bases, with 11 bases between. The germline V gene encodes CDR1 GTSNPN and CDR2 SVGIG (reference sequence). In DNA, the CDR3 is TGTGCCTGGAGTCCCAAGGGGGACTACGAGCAGTACTTC. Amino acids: CAWSPKGDYEQYF.

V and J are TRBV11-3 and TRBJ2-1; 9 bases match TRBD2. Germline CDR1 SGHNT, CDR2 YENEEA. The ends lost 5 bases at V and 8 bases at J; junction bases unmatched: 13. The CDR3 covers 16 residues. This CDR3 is CASSPGLSGRVDEQFF. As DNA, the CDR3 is TGTGCCAGCAGCCCTGGCCTTAGCGGGAGAGTCGATGAGCAGTTCTTC.

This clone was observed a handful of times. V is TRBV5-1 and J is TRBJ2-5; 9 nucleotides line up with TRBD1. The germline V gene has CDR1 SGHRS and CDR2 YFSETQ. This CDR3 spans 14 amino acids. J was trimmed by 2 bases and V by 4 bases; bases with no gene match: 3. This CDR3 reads CASSHGQGQETQYF. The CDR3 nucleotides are TGCGCCAGCAGCCACGGACAGGGGCAAGAGACCCAGTACTTC.

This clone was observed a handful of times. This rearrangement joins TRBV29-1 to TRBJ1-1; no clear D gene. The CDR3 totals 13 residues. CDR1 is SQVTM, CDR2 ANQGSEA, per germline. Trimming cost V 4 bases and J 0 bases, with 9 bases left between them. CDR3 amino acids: CSVAQIMNTEAFF. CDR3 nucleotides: TGCAGCGTTGCACAAATCATGAACACTGAAGCTTTCTTT.

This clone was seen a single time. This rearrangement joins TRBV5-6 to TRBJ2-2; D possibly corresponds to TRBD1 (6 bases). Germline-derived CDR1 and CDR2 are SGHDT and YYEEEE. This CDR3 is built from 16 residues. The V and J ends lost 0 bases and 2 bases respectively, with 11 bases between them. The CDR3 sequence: CASSLGQGLNTGELFF. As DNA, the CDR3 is TGTGCCAGCAGCTTGGGTCAGGGGCTTAACACCGGGGAGCTGTTTTTT.

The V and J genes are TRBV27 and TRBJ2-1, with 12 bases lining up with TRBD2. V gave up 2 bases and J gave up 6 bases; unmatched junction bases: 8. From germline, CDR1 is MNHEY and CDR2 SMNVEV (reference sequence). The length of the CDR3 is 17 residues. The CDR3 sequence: CASSLGRASGRGNEQFF. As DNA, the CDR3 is TGTGCCAGCAGTTTAGGTAGGGCTAGCGGGAGGGGCAATGAGCAGTTCTTC.

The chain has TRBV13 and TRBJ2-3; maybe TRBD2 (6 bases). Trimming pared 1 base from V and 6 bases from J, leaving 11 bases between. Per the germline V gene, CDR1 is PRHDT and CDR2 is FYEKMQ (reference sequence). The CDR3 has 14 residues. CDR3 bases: TGTGCCAGCAGCTTAGATCTAGCGAGGGATACGCAGTATTTT. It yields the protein CASSLDLARDTQYF.

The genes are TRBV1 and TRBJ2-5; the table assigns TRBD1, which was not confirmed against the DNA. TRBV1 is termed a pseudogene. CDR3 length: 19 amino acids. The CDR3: CTSSPSTGKGIWVGETQYF. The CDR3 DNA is TGCACCAGCAGCCCATCGACAGGGAAGGGAATATGGGTTGGAGAGACCCAGTACTTC.

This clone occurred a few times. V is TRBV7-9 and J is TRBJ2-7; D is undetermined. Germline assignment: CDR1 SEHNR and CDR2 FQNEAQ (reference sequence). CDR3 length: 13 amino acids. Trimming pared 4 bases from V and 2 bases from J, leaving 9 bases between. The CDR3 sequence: CASSWAMAYEQYF. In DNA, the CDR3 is TGTGCCAGCAGCTGGGCGATGGCCTACGAGCAGTACTTC. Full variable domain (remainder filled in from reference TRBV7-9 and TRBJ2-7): DTGVSQNPRHKITKRGQNVTFRCDPISEHNRLYWYRQTLGQGPEFLTYFQNEAQLEKSRLLSDRFSAERPKGSFSTLEIQRTEQGDSAMYLCASSWAMAYEQYFGPGTRLTVT.

The CDR3: CASSLAWDLQETQYF. The DNA for the CDR3 is TGTGCCAGCAGCTTGGCATGGGACTTACAAGAGACCCAGTACTTC. V is TRBV5-4 and J is TRBJ2-5, with D possibly matching TRBD2 (6 bases). The germline V gene encodes CDR1 SGHNT and CDR2 YYREEE (reference sequence). The CDR3 covers 15 residues. Trimming cost V 0 bases and J 2 bases, with 11 bases left between them.